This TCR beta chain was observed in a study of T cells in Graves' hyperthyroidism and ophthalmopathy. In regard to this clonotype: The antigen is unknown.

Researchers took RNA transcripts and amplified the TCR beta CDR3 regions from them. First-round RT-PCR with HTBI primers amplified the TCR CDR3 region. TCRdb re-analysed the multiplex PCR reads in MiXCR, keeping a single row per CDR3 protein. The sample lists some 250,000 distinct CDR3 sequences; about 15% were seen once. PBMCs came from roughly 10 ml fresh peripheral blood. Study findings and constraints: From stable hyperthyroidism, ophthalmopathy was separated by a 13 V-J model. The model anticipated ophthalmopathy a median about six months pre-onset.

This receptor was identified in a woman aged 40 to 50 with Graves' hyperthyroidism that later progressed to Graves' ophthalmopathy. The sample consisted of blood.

CDR3 sequence reads: CASSPGTGVGYQETQYF. The CDR3 region has the DNA TGTGCCAGCAGCCCCGGGACAGGGGTCGGGTACCAAGAGACCCAGTACTTC. The chain links TRBV25-1 to TRBJ2-5; 10 nucleotides match TRBD1. Per germline, CDR1 MGHDK and CDR2 SYGVNS. The V gene end was trimmed by 6 bases and the J gene end by 0 bases; junction bases not matched to a gene: 10. The CDR3 runs to 17 residues. The whole variable domain, remainder taken from reference TRBV25-1 and TRBJ2-5, is EADIYQTPRYLVIGTGKKITLECSQTMGHDKMYWYQQDPGMELHLIHYSYGVNSTEKGDLSSESTVSRIRTEHFPLTLESARPSHTSQYLCASSPGTGVGYQETQYFGPGTRLLVL.